This T cell receptor beta chain was observed in a study of T cell responses to AZD1222 COVID-19 vaccine. The CDR3 is 17 amino acids. V trimming: 0 bases; J trimming: 3 bases; junction bases outside the gene matches: 5. Germline V lookup: CDR1 SGHKS, CDR2 YYEKEE (reference sequence). Details on this clone: Its antigen remains unknown.

The assay was immunoSEQ multiplex PCR, and TCRdb's table has in-frame clones only and misses some. Seen here are about 84,000 clones, approximately 90% observed once, and the top ten hold roughly 1.6%. Overall study results and limits: The study identified only a handful of AZD1222 recipients as seropositive at baseline. The study found Spike-specific TCR breadth and depth rose after two AZD1222 doses.

The genes are TRBV5-5 and TRBJ2-1, with 11 bases that match TRBD2. Sequenced material: peripheral blood, taken on day 0 of AZD1222 vaccination. The clonotype originates from an adult in good health. Here the CDR3 reads CASSLGSGRALYNEQFF. CDR3 coding DNA: TGTGCCAGCAGCTTGGGTAGCGGGAGGGCCCTCTACAATGAGCAGTTCTTC.